The rows below give T cell receptor beta chains drawn from one sample of a study of blood T cell repertoires in COVID-19. Clones were read by immunoSEQ multiplex PCR, and TCRdb kept only the in-frame ones, dropping some. The table shows roughly 380,000 clones, with around 85% occurring only once. Sequencing was performed on peripheral blood. All receptors come from a woman younger than 30 with acute or convalescent COVID-19. CDR3s include the opening cysteine and the closing phenylalanine or tryptophan. Each record gives: CDR3 protein, CDR3 DNA, clone size, D gene, J gene, V gene. The D gene is left open where the match is weak. A clone size is listed for some rows: how often the clone was seen (once, few, many), or a class if it is expanded.

CASSRNEKLFF,TGTGCCAGCAGCCGTAATGAAAAACTGTTTTTT,.,.,TRBJ1-4,TRBV5-6
CASSSDLQGGVNTEAFF,TGTGCCAGCAGTTCAGATTTGCAGGGAGGCGTGAACACTGAAGCTTTCTTT,once,.,TRBJ1-1,TRBV2
CASRTTGYKGEKLFF,TGTGCCAGCAGGACCACAGGGTATAAGGGTGAAAAACTGTTTTTT,.,.,TRBJ1-4,TRBV6-5
CASSLGREPANYGYTF,TGTGCCAGCAGTTTAGGTAGAGAGCCGGCTAACTATGGCTACACCTTC,.,.,TRBJ1-2,TRBV27
CASGLDRTTGELFF,TGTGCTAGTGGTTTAGACAGGACCACCGGGGAGCTGTTTTTT,.,.,TRBJ2-2,TRBV12-5
CASSVVGTPNSPLHF,TGTGCCAGCAGCGTAGTTGGGACACCTAATTCACCCCTCCACTTT,.,.,TRBJ1-6,TRBV9
CASSLDPGAGGTEAFF,TGTGCCAGCAGCTTAGACCCCGGCGCAGGGGGCACTGAAGCTTTCTTT,.,TRBD1,TRBJ1-1,TRBV11-2
CSAGQTEAFF,TGCAGTGCTGGACAGACTGAAGCTTTCTTT,.,.,TRBJ1-1,TRBV20-1
CSVALWGRSGELFF,TGCAGCGTCGCCCTCTGGGGGAGGAGCGGGGAGCTGTTTTTT,once,.,TRBJ2-2,TRBV29-1
CASSGQYGYTF,TGTGCCAGCAGTGGCCAGTATGGCTACACCTTC,.,.,TRBJ1-2,TRBV2
CASSLSITQHF,TGTGCCAGCAGTTTATCCATAACTCAGCATTTT,.,.,TRBJ1-5,TRBV28
CASSRSDRAGTDTQYF,TGCGCCAGCAGTCGATCCGACAGGGCAGGAACAGATACGCAGTATTTT,once,TRBD1,TRBJ2-3,TRBV10-1
CASSVDRGLNGYTF,TGTGCCAGCAGCGTAGACAGGGGGCTTAATGGCTACACCTTC,.,TRBD1,TRBJ1-2,TRBV9
CASSLVGDGNTIYF,TGCGCCAGCAGCTTGGTAGGGGATGGAAACACCATATATTTT,.,.,TRBJ1-3,TRBV5-1
CASSLDRCDGAPNEKLFF,TGTGCCAGCAGCTTAGATAGGTGTGATGGGGCTCCAAATGAAAAACTGTTTTTT,.,.,TRBJ1-4,TRBV11-3
CASSILAGINSPLHF,TGTGCCAGTAGTATATTGGCAGGAATTAATTCACCCCTCCACTTT,.,.,TRBJ1-6,TRBV19
CASSPLARATGELFF,TGTGCCAGCTCACCACTGGCCAGGGCTACCGGGGAGCTGTTTTTT,.,.,TRBJ2-2,TRBV18
CASSPRRGAYNEQFF,TGTGCCAGCAGCCCTCGGCGGGGGGCGTACAATGAGCAGTTCTTC,.,TRBD2,TRBJ2-1,TRBV7-9
CASSQVGVAPPREKLFF,TGTGCCAGCAGCCAAGTAGGGGTGGCCCCTCCGCGGGAAAAACTGTTTTTT,.,.,TRBJ1-4,TRBV14
CASSVGSGRNTGELFF,TGTGCCAGCAGCGTAGGTAGCGGGAGGAACACCGGGGAGCTGTTTTTT,.,TRBD2,TRBJ2-2,TRBV9
CASSAWEGGYTF,TGTGCCAGCAGCGCCTGGGAGGGAGGCTACACCTTC,.,.,TRBJ1-2,TRBV9
CATSRVRASGTGELFF,TGTGCCACCAGCAGAGTTCGGGCTAGCGGCACCGGGGAGCTGTTTTTT,.,TRBD2,TRBJ2-2,TRBV15
CASSGLAGLDTQYF,TGTGCCAGCTCAGGCCTAGCGGGGCTCGATACGCAGTATTTT,.,TRBD2,TRBJ2-3,TRBV18
CASSRGNTEAFF,TGTGCCAGCAGTAGAGGGAACACTGAAGCTTTCTTT,once,.,TRBJ1-1,TRBV6-5
CASSQGQGLGYGYTF,TGTGCCAGCAGCCAAGGACAGGGTTTAGGGTATGGCTACACCTTC,.,TRBD1,TRBJ1-2,TRBV3-1/TRBV3-2
CASRRDRGNTDTQYF,TGTGCCAGCAGACGTGACAGGGGAAACACAGATACGCAGTATTTT,.,TRBD1,TRBJ2-3,TRBV6-5
CASSLTGTGGALDGYTF,TGTGCCAGCAGTTTAACCGGGACAGGGGGCGCCTTGGATGGCTACACCTTC,.,TRBD1,TRBJ1-2,TRBV28
CSASQGTETQYF,TGCAGTGCTAGTCAGGGAACAGAGACCCAGTACTTC,.,.,TRBJ2-5,TRBV20-1
CASSLRQGGNQPQHF,TGTGCCAGCAGCCTACGACAGGGGGGCAATCAGCCCCAGCATTTT,.,TRBD1,TRBJ1-5,TRBV5-5
CATSDYGGPQETQYF,TGTGCCACCAGTGACTACGGGGGACCCCAAGAGACCCAGTACTTC,.,.,TRBJ2-5,TRBV24-1
CASSTGTIQETQYF,TGTGCCAGCAGCACGGGGACTATCCAAGAGACCCAGTACTTC,.,TRBD2,TRBJ2-5,TRBV28
CASSEGGGLGQPQHF,TGTGCCAGCAGTGAAGGGGGGGGGTTAGGCCAGCCCCAGCATTTT,.,.,TRBJ1-5,TRBV2
CAWNQRVDYEQYF,TGTGCCTGGAACCAGCGGGTGGACTACGAGCAGTACTTC,.,.,TRBJ2-7,TRBV30
CASSPDADRLNTEAFF,TGTGCCAGCAGCCCAGACGCGGACAGACTGAACACTGAAGCTTTCTTT,few,.,TRBJ1-1,TRBV7-3
CASGQAGPDTQYF,TGCGCCAGTGGGCAGGCGGGCCCAGATACGCAGTATTTT,once,.,TRBJ2-3,TRBV4-1
CASSIEWSEYTEAFF,TGTGCCAGTAGTATAGAGTGGAGTGAGTACACTGAAGCTTTCTTT,.,.,TRBJ1-1,TRBV19
CASSSNDYGYTF,TGTGCCAGCAGTTCTAATGACTATGGCTACACCTTC,.,.,TRBJ1-2,TRBV6-5
CASSDSSSGRYSPLHF,TGTGCCAGCAGTGACTCGTCGTCAGGGAGGTACTCACCCCTCCACTTT,once,.,TRBJ1-6,TRBV6-4
CASSSRGYEQYF,TGTGCCAGCAGCAGTCGGGGGTACGAGCAGTACTTC,few,.,TRBJ2-7,TRBV6-5
CASSNYGTGGHEQYF,TGTGCCAGCAGTAACTACGGGACAGGGGGACACGAGCAGTACTTC,.,TRBD1,TRBJ2-7,TRBV6-5
CASSKGDSEDTQYF,TGTGCCAGCAGTAAAGGGGACAGCGAGGATACGCAGTATTTT,.,TRBD1,TRBJ2-3,TRBV2
CASEALQGLGGELFF,TGTGCCAGCGAAGCACTACAGGGCCTCGGCGGGGAGCTGTTTTTT,once,.,TRBJ2-2,TRBV2
CASSLDFSSTDTQYF,TGCGCCAGCAGCTTGGACTTTTCTAGCACAGATACGCAGTATTTT,.,.,TRBJ2-3,TRBV5-1
CASSSAGGRVGEAFF,TGTGCCAGCAGCTCCGCCGGCGGGCGTGTTGGGGAAGCTTTCTTT,.,.,TRBJ1-1,TRBV28
CASSQTLRSTVDDNYGYTF,TGCGCCAGCAGCCAAACCCTACGCTCGACAGTGGACGATAACTATGGCTACACCTTC,.,.,TRBJ1-2,TRBV4-1
CASREHRGGSPLHF,TGTGCCAGCAGGGAACACCGGGGTGGGTCACCCCTCCACTTT,.,.,TRBJ1-6,TRBV2
CASSQLSGTGSSYEQYF,TGTGCCAGCAGCCAACTCTCCGGGACAGGGAGCTCCTACGAGCAGTACTTC,.,TRBD1,TRBJ2-7,TRBV14
CASGPQGIDQPQHF,TGTGCTAGTGGTCCCCAGGGTATCGATCAGCCCCAGCATTTT,.,.,TRBJ1-5,TRBV12-5
CASSFLAGGLKNTQYF,TGTGCCAGCAGTTTCTTAGCGGGAGGGCTGAAGAATACGCAGTATTTT,.,TRBD2,TRBJ2-3,TRBV27
CAWSVMTVFQPQHF,TGTGCCTGGAGTGTAATGACAGTATTTCAGCCCCAGCATTTT,.,.,TRBJ1-5,TRBV30
CASSVGPEPPSYEQYF,TGTGCCAGCAGCGTAGGTCCAGAACCCCCATCCTACGAGCAGTACTTC,.,.,TRBJ2-7,TRBV9
CASSIDRAAEQYF,TGCGCCAGCAGCATAGACAGGGCGGCCGAGCAGTACTTC,few,TRBD1,TRBJ2-7,TRBV5-1
CASSLEGLAGGHRETQYF,TGCGCCAGCAGCTTGGAGGGACTAGCGGGCGGGCACCGGGAGACCCAGTACTTC,.,TRBD2,TRBJ2-5,TRBV5-1
CASSPPGKGQGGEQYF,TGTGCCAGCTCACCACCGGGAAAAGGACAGGGAGGCGAGCAGTACTTC,.,TRBD1,TRBJ2-7,TRBV18
CASSEAEGSSGNTIYF,TGTGCCAGCAGTGAAGCGGAGGGCAGCTCTGGAAACACCATATATTTT,.,.,TRBJ1-3,TRBV6-1
CASSYGGATQYF,TGTGCCAGCAGCTACGGGGGTGCGACCCAGTACTTC,.,.,TRBJ2-5,TRBV12-3/TRBV12-4
CAWHTGNTEAFF,TGTGCCTGGCACACAGGGAACACTGAAGCTTTCTTT,.,.,TRBJ1-1,TRBV30
CAGRQGRANTGELFF,TGTGCCGGACGACAGGGGCGTGCGAACACCGGGGAGCTGTTTTTT,.,TRBD1,TRBJ2-2,TRBV2